A selection of T cell receptor beta chains follows, all from one sample in a study of cytomegalovirus exposure and HLA in healthy donors. Assay: immunoSEQ multiplex PCR; the TCRdb copy retains only in-frame clones and omits some. The sample gives more than 150,000 clones, around 80% of which show up once; 1.5% to 1.9% is in the top ten. The sequenced sample consisted of PBMCs. Every receptor here comes from a man aged 35 to 55 in good health and CMV-seronegative. The CDR3 runs from the conserved cysteine through the conserved F or W. The D gene is left open where the match is weak. Only some rows state a clone size, as once, few, many or a class for expanded clones.

abundance: NA
j_gene: TRBJ1-2
d_gene: NA
v_gene: TRBV7-2
CDR3nt: TGTGCCAGTGCCGGACAGACTAACTATGGCTACACCTTC
CDR3aa: CASAGQTNYGYTF

abundance: NA
j_gene: TRBJ2-3
d_gene: NA
v_gene: TRBV15
CDR3nt: TGTGCCACCAGCAGGACAGGTACTAGCACAGATACGCAGTATTTT
CDR3aa: CATSRTGTSTDTQYF

abundance: once
j_gene: TRBJ2-1
d_gene: TRBD2
v_gene: TRBV7-2
CDR3nt: TGTGCCAGCAGCTTCGAGGGAGGGGTCAAGAATGAGCAGTTCTTC
CDR3aa: CASSFEGGVKNEQFF

abundance: few
j_gene: TRBJ1-1
d_gene: NA
v_gene: TRBV7-9
CDR3nt: TGTGCCAGCAGCTTAGCCGGGGAGACTGAAGCTTTCTTT
CDR3aa: CASSLAGETEAFF

abundance: once
j_gene: TRBJ2-3
d_gene: NA
v_gene: TRBV9
CDR3nt: TGTGCCAGCAGCGTAGTTGCGGGCAGGGATACGCAGTATTTT
CDR3aa: CASSVVAGRDTQYF

abundance: NA
j_gene: TRBJ1-1
d_gene: NA
v_gene: TRBV5-6
CDR3nt: TGTGCCAGCACCCTAACTGAATACACTGAAGCTTTCTTT
CDR3aa: CASTLTEYTEAFF

abundance: NA
j_gene: TRBJ1-2
d_gene: TRBD1
v_gene: TRBV28
CDR3nt: TGCGCCAGCAGTTTGGACAGGGGAACCGGCTACACCTTC
CDR3aa: CASSLDRGTGYTF

abundance: NA
j_gene: TRBJ2-5
d_gene: NA
v_gene: TRBV28
CDR3nt: TGTGCCAGCAGTTACTTTCAAGAGACCCAGTACTTC
CDR3aa: CASSYFQETQYF

abundance: few
j_gene: TRBJ1-1
d_gene: TRBD1
v_gene: TRBV2
CDR3nt: TGTGCCAGCAGTGAAAACAGGGGCCCTGAAGCTTTCTTT
CDR3aa: CASSENRGPEAFF

abundance: NA
j_gene: TRBJ2-7
d_gene: TRBD1
v_gene: TRBV19
CDR3nt: TGTGCCAGTAGTATTAGGGGACAGACCTACGAGCAGTACTTC
CDR3aa: CASSIRGQTYEQYF

abundance: few
j_gene: TRBJ1-1
d_gene: NA
v_gene: TRBV7-9
CDR3nt: TGTGCCAGCAGCCCAACGAGAGGAAGGGGGGGAGCTGAAGCTTTCTTT
CDR3aa: CASSPTRGRGGAEAFF

abundance: NA
j_gene: TRBJ2-1
d_gene: TRBD2
v_gene: TRBV19
CDR3nt: TGTGCCAGTAGTATAGACTATCCGGGGGGGGGAACCTCCTACAATGAGCAGTTCTTC
CDR3aa: CASSIDYPGGGTSYNEQFF

abundance: NA
j_gene: TRBJ2-7
d_gene: NA
v_gene: TRBV21-1
CDR3nt: TGTGCCAGCAGCAAATCTCGGACAGGGAAGCACTACGAGCAGTACTTC
CDR3aa: CASSKSRTGKHYEQYF

abundance: few
j_gene: TRBJ1-5
d_gene: NA
v_gene: TRBV6-6
CDR3nt: TGTGCCAGCAACGAGGACACCATTAGCAATCAGCCCCAGCATTTT
CDR3aa: CASNEDTISNQPQHF

abundance: NA
j_gene: TRBJ1-3
d_gene: NA
v_gene: TRBV28
CDR3nt: TGTGCCAGCAGTTTGCACACCTCTAGCTCTGGAAACACCATATATTTT
CDR3aa: CASSLHTSSSGNTIYF

abundance: NA
j_gene: TRBJ2-3
d_gene: NA
v_gene: TRBV25-1
CDR3nt: TGTGCCAGCAGTGAAGGAGCCCTATATACGCAGTATTTT
CDR3aa: CASSEGALYTQYF

abundance: NA
j_gene: TRBJ2-3
d_gene: NA
v_gene: TRBV28
CDR3nt: TGTGCCAGCAGTTTACGATTGAAAACATATACGCAGTATTTT
CDR3aa: CASSLRLKTYTQYF

abundance: few
j_gene: TRBJ1-2
d_gene: NA
v_gene: TRBV28
CDR3nt: TGTGCCAGCAGTCGCCCGCGGGGGGCGCGGGACTATGGCTACACCTTC
CDR3aa: CASSRPRGARDYGYTF